One and the same sample provided the 21 T cell receptor beta chains below, sequenced in a study of beta chain features in type 1 diabetes. cDNA synthesis used the whole RNA isolate, giving expressed TCRB sequences. The table came from immunoSEQ multiplex PCR; TCRdb's copy has only in-frame clones and leaves some out. The table shows a few hundred thousand clones, with over 12% occurring only once. The source material was naive CD4+ T cells from blood. These receptors all stem from a woman under 30 in good health.

CDR3 nucleotides: TGCGCCAGCAGCTGGGATCCCAGGGATGATACGCAGTATTTT. This encodes CASSWDPRDDTQYF. This chain joins TRBV5-1 and TRBJ2-3; weak D call: TRBD1 (5 bases). Germline lookup yields CDR1 SGHRS and CDR2 YFSETQ. The ends were cut back, 3 bases at V and 6 bases at J, with 14 bases in the middle. The CDR3 length is 14 residues.

This clone appeared a few times. The gene calls are TRBV29-1 and TRBJ1-4; 9 positions agree with TRBD1. V shed 7 bases, J shed 8 bases, and the junction held 8 bases outside the gene matches. CDR3 size: 13 residues. Germline assignment: CDR1 SQVTM and CDR2 ANQGSEA. CDR3 nucleotides: TGCAGCGGGGTGGGACAGGGAGGCGAAAAACTGTTTTTT. As protein: CSGVGQGGEKLFF.

On this clone itself: Other DNA sequences in this specimen translate into the identical CDR3. The rearrangement uses TRBV7-2 and TRBJ1-5; D unclear. The V and J ends lost 0 bases and 4 bases respectively, with 4 bases between them. Germline CDR1 reads SGHTA; CDR2 reads FQGNSA. The CDR3 length is 13 residues. CDR3 protein: CASSLAPNQPQHF. CDR3 in DNA: TGTGCCAGCAGCTTAGCCCCAAATCAGCCCCAGCATTTT. Filled out from reference TRBV7-2 and TRBJ1-5, the complete variable domain reads GAGVSQSPSNKVTEKGKDVELRCDPISGHTALYWYRQSLGQGLEFLIYFQGNSAPDKSGLPSDRFSAERTGGSVSTLTIQRTQQEDSAVYLCASSLAPNQPQHFGDGTRLSIL.

Only a few counts were recorded for this clone. V and J are TRBV7-2 and TRBJ2-5; possibly TRBD2 for D (7 bases). This CDR3 has 14 amino acids. Germline loops: CDR1 SGHTA, CDR2 FQGNSA. Trimming pared 4 bases from V and 3 bases from J, leaving 12 bases between. The CDR3 here is CASSSRGGKETQYF. The CDR3 DNA is TGTGCCAGCAGCTCAAGGGGGGGGAAAGAGACCCAGTACTTC.

This chain links TRBV7-2 with TRBJ2-2; possibly TRBD1 for D (7 bases). Deletions cut 3 bases from V and 2 bases from J, with 13 bases between. From germline, CDR1 is SGHTA and CDR2 FQGNSA. The CDR3 extends over 16 amino acids. The CDR3 loop is CASSFAGQLNTGELFF. The CDR3 nucleotides are TGTGCCAGCAGCTTCGCGGGACAGCTCAACACCGGGGAGCTGTTTTTT. The entire variable domain, with the rest obtained from reference TRBV7-2 and TRBJ2-2, is as follows: GAGVSQSPSNKVTEKGKDVELRCDPISGHTALYWYRQSLGQGLEFLIYFQGNSAPDKSGLPSDRFSAERTGGSVSTLTIQRTQQEDSAVYLCASSFAGQLNTGELFFGEGSRLTVL.

The rearrangement joins TRBV28 to TRBJ1-2; D uncertain. The CDR3 is 13 amino acids. The germline V and J ends were trimmed by 6 bases and 2 bases, with 10 bases remaining between them. Germline V gene sequence: CDR1 MDHEN, CDR2 SYDVKM. The CDR3, as DNA: TGTGCCAGCAGAAGGTCAGGCAACTATGGCTACACCTTC. Translating it yields CASRRSGNYGYTF.

There are a few counts of this clone. This chain links TRBV18 with TRBJ1-2; weak D call: TRBD1 (6 bases). This CDR3 is built from 14 residues. Looked up from germline, CDR1 is KGHSH and CDR2 is LQKENI. Trimming took off 1 base at V and 6 bases at J, with 12 bases between the two ends. This chain's CDR3 is CASSPRTGTDGYTF. The DNA for the CDR3 is TGTGCCAGCTCACCACGTACAGGGACGGATGGCTACACCTTC. The variable domain in full, with the rest retrieved from reference TRBV18 and TRBJ1-2, is NAGVMQNPRHLVRRRGQEARLRCSPMKGHSHVYWYRQLPEEGLKFMVYLQKENIIDESGMPKERFSAEFPKEGPSILRIQQVVRGDSAAYFCASSPRTGTDGYTFGSGTRLTVV.

The chain is built from TRBV7-2 and TRBJ2-7, with D possibly TRBD2 on 6 matching bases. V dropped 2 bases and J dropped 7 bases, with 15 bases sitting between them. Germline CDR1 is SGHTA and CDR2 is FQGNSA. The CDR3 length is 14 residues. CDR3 sequence: CASSLSSRAGEQYF. CDR3 coding DNA: TGTGCCAGCAGCTTATCATCGAGGGCGGGGGAGCAGTACTTC.

This clone was seen a handful of times. The chain has TRBV4-1 and TRBJ2-7; D not certain. The CDR3 is made up of 15 amino acids. Germline V CDR1 and CDR2: MGHRA, YSYEKL. Deletions cut 4 bases from V and 4 bases from J, with 17 bases between. The chain's CDR3 is CASSLQGEAEYEQYF. The CDR3 nucleotides read TGCGCCAGCAGCCTCCAAGGTGAGGCTGAGTACGAGCAGTACTTC.

The genes are TRBV7-7 and TRBJ2-5; no definite D call. Per the germline V gene, CDR1 is SSHAT and CDR2 is FNYEAQ (reference sequence). The CDR3 has 12 residues. As DNA, the CDR3 is TGTGCTAGCCCCGAGAGCCTCGAGACCCAGTACTTC. As protein: CASPESLETQYF.

The chain joins TRBV4-1 to TRBJ1-1; D may be TRBD1 (5 bases). Per germline, CDR1 MGHRA and CDR2 YSYEKL. V lost 6 bases to trimming and J lost 1 base, with 12 bases between them. The CDR3 is 14 residues long. The CDR3 region is CASRHPTANTEAFF. The CDR3 coding sequence is TGCGCCAGCAGACACCCGACAGCGAACACTGAAGCTTTCTTT.

The V and J genes are TRBV7-2 and TRBJ1-1; the D gene is possibly TRBD1 (5 bases). This CDR3 spans 16 amino acids. The V end was cut by 5 bases, the J end by 1 base, with 17 bases between. CDR1 is SGHTA and CDR2 is FQGNSA in the germline V gene. CDR3 DNA sequence: TGTGCCAGCAGCCCCCGTCTTCTGGGGGGGAACACTGAAGCTTTCTTT. It codes for CASSPRLLGGNTEAFF.

The J gene is TRBJ2-7, the V gene TRBV6-6; tentatively, D is TRBD1 (5 bases). There are 14 residues in the CDR3. Germline V gene lookup returns CDR1 MNHNY and CDR2 SVGAGI (reference sequence). V lost 0 bases and J lost 2, with 8 bases in between. CDR3 sequence reads: CASSYSGRAYEQYF. The CDR3 coding sequence is TGTGCCAGCAGTTACTCGGGCAGGGCCTACGAGCAGTACTTC.

The gene calls are TRBV7-2 and TRBJ2-5; 9 bases are shared with TRBD2. Germline lookup yields CDR1 SGHTA and CDR2 FQGNSA. V lost 2 bases, J lost 1 base, and 5 bases stayed unmatched. This CDR3 spans 16 amino acids. CDR3 sequence: CASSLMTSGIQETQYF. CDR3 in DNA: TGTGCCAGCAGCTTAATGACTAGCGGAATCCAAGAGACCCAGTACTTC.

This chain links TRBV4-1 with TRBJ2-1; TRBD2 aligns across 10 bases. The junction had 4 bases not matched to a gene; V was cut back by 0 bases and J by 2 bases. The CDR3 contains 17 residues. Germline CDR1 MGHRA, CDR2 YSYEKL. This chain's CDR3 is CASSQDRTSGTYNEQFF. DNA of the CDR3: TGCGCCAGCAGCCAAGACCGGACTAGCGGAACCTACAATGAGCAGTTCTTC.

The rearrangement uses TRBV6-4 and TRBJ2-3, with 12 bases aligning to TRBD2. The length of the CDR3 is 16 residues. With V trimmed by 2 bases and J by 8 bases, 8 bases remained unmatched. Germline CDR1 and CDR2: MRHNA and SNTAGT. CDR3 residues: CASSDETSGRLGTQYF. DNA for the CDR3: TGTGCCAGCAGTGACGAGACTAGCGGGAGATTGGGTACGCAGTATTTT.

This rearrangement joins TRBV6-5 to TRBJ2-5, with 7 bases fitting TRBD1. Germline assignment: CDR1 MNHEY and CDR2 SVGAGI. This CDR3 spans 13 amino acids. The ends lost 7 bases at V and 2 bases at J; junction bases unmatched: 4. The CDR3 is CASKLDRQETQYF. The CDR3, as DNA: TGTGCCAGCAAACTGGACAGGCAAGAGACCCAGTACTTC.

This clone was detected a few times. V usage is TRBV9 and J usage is TRBJ2-7; a possible D gene is TRBD1 (5 bases). Trimming took 3 bases from V and 2 from J, leaving 12 bases between them. Per the germline V gene, CDR1 is SGDLS and CDR2 is YYNGEE. The length of the CDR3 is 14 residues. The CDR3 sequence is CASSGLDRAYEQYF. CDR3 sequence (DNA): TGTGCCAGCAGCGGCCTCGACAGAGCCTACGAGCAGTACTTC.

This clone has just a few counts. The V gene is TRBV7-9, the J gene TRBJ1-2, with TRBD1 identical over 10 bases. Germline CDR1 and CDR2: SEHNR and FQNEAQ (reference sequence). This CDR3 is built from 15 residues. Unmatched junction bases numbered 8, after V lost 5 bases and J lost 5 bases. CDR3 DNA: TGTGCCAGCAGCGGCCGACAGGGGGCGTTTTATGGCTACACCTTC. As protein: CASSGRQGAFYGYTF.

This clone was observed a few times. The chain employs TRBV30 and TRBJ1-2; D uncertain. The CDR3 extends over 13 amino acids. V lost 3 bases, J lost 4 bases, and 12 bases lay in between. Germline V gene lookup returns CDR1 GTSNPN and CDR2 SVGIG (reference sequence). CDR3 sequence: CAWSGGIGYGYTF. The CDR3 DNA follows: TGTGCCTGGAGCGGAGGGATCGGCTATGGCTACACCTTC.

This clone was detected only a few times. Here the CDR3 reads CSVLGQGIGNTEAFF. CDR3 coding DNA: TGCAGCGTCCTGGGACAGGGCATTGGGAACACTGAAGCTTTCTTT. This rearrangement joins TRBV29-1 to TRBJ1-1, with 9 bases identical to TRBD1. The germline V gene encodes CDR1 SQVTM and CDR2 ANQGSEA. The CDR3 is 15 amino acids. Losses at the gene ends were 6 bases for V and 1 base for J; bases not matched to a gene: 9.